The text below deals with one T cell receptor beta chain. What it binds is unknown. Germline CDR1 SGDLS, CDR2 YYNGEE. The CDR3 length is 15 residues. Trimming took 4 bases from V and 6 from J; bases not matched to a gene: 12. Random hexamers were used to reverse transcribe the RNA input (about 0.5 to 1 ug). Amplification of the TCR beta CDR3 was carried out by immunoSEQ multiplex PCR, which spanned a total of 54 Vbeta and 13 Jbeta segments. TCRdb recomputed calls from the immunoSEQ multiplex PCR reads with MiXCR, one row per CDR3 protein. The table includes some 150,000 distinct CDR3 sequences, roughly 94% detected once. This specimen belongs to a study of CD8 T cells in Susac syndrome. Study-wide context: When blood was drawn, the patients with Susac syndrome were therapy-naive, on corticosteroids, or on intravenous immunoglobulin alone.

General study results and limits: CD4+ T cell repertoires in Susac syndrome exhibited no evidence of clonal expansion. Acknowledgment was made by the study that its TCR sequencing and HLA analysis involved a relatively small number of individuals.

Sequenced sample: CD4+ T cells from PBMCs. This TCR came from a human donor with Susac syndrome. The rearrangement uses TRBV9 and TRBJ2-7; 8 nucleotides line up with TRBD1. The CDR3 reads CASSPQTGALGEQYF. CDR3 bases: TGTGCCAGCAGCCCCCAGACAGGGGCCTTAGGCGAGCAGTACTTC.